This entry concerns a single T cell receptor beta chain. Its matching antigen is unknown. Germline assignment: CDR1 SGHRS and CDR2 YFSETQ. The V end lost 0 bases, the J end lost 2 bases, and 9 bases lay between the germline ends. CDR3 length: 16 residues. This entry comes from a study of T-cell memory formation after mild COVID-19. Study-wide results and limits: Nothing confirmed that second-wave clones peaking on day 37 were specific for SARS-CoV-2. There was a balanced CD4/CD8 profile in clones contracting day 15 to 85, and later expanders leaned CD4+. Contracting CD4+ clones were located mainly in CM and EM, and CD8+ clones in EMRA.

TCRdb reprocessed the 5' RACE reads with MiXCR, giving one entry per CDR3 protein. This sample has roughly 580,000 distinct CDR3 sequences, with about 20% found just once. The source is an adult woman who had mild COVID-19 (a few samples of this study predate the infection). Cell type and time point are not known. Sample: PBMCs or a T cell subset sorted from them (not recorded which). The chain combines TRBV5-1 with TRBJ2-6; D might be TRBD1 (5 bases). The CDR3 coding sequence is TGCGCCAGCAGCTTGGCAAGGGGCGCTGGGGCCAACGTCCTGACTTTC. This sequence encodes CASSLARGAGANVLTF.